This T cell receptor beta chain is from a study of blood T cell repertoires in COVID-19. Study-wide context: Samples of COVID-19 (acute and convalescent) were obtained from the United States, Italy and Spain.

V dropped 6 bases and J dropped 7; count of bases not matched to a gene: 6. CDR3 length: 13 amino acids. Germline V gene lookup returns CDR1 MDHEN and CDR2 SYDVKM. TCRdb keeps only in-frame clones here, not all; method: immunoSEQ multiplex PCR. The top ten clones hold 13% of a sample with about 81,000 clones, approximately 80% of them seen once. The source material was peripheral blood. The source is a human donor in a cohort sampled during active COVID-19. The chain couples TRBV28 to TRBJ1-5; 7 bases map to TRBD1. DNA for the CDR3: TGTGCCAGCAGGACAGGGACACTACAGCCCCAGCATTTT. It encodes CASRTGTLQPQHF.